The 16 T cell receptor beta chains presented below share a single source sample, sequenced in a study of CD8 T cells in Susac syndrome. Random hexamers were used to reverse transcribe the RNA input (about 0.45 to 1 ug). TCRdb re-called the immunoSEQ multiplex PCR reads through MiXCR, storing one row per CDR3 protein. This table holds around 230,000 distinct CDR3 sequences, about 96% found once. The sequencing input was CD4+ T cells from PBMCs. The receptors were sampled from a human donor with Susac syndrome.

The genes are TRBV5-1 and TRBJ2-3; perhaps TRBD1 as D (5 bases). Germline V CDR1 and CDR2: SGHRS, YFSETQ. V dropped 0 bases and J dropped 4 bases, with 15 bases sitting between them. The CDR3 spans 16 residues. DNA of the CDR3: TGCGCCAGCAGCTTGGCGGACACATCCATCTCAGATACGCAGTATTTT. It translates to CASSLADTSISDTQYF.

This clonotype was observed a handful of times. The rearrangement links TRBV5-6 to TRBJ2-3, with D perhaps TRBD2 (6 bases). Trimming took off 4 bases at V and 0 bases at J, with 9 bases between the two ends. Germline loops: CDR1 SGHDT, CDR2 YYEEEE. The CDR3 extends over 14 amino acids. The CDR3 reads CASSPGLSTDTQYF. The DNA for the CDR3 is TGTGCCAGCAGCCCGGGACTGAGCACAGATACGCAGTATTTT.

This chain uses TRBV29-1 with TRBJ2-7; unclear D gene. Trimming cost V 2 bases and J 0 bases, with 8 bases left between them. Germline V gene data show CDR1 as SQVTM and CDR2 as ANQGSEA. This CDR3 contains 13 residues. In DNA form, the CDR3 reads TGCAGCGTTGAAAAATCCTTCTCCTACGAGCAGTACTTC. Translating gives CSVEKSFSYEQYF.

The DNA for the CDR3 is TGTGCCAGCAGCTGGGCGGGGGCCAACGTCCTGACTTTC. Protein sequence: CASSWAGANVLTF. The rearrangement uses TRBV7-9 and TRBJ2-6, with D unresolved. The CDR3 has 13 amino acids. Trimming removed 4 bases at V and 4 bases at J, with 5 bases between. The germline V gene encodes CDR1 SEHNR and CDR2 FQNEAQ (reference sequence).

The rearrangement links TRBV30 to TRBJ2-3; TRBD2 matches 11 bases. Per the germline V gene, CDR1 is GTSNPN and CDR2 is SVGIG (reference sequence). V lost 2 bases and J lost 3; bases outside the gene matches: 7. This CDR3 spans 16 amino acids. This CDR3 reads CAWSRTGTSGTDTQYF. The CDR3 region has the DNA TGTGCCTGGAGTAGGACCGGGACTAGCGGAACAGATACGCAGTATTTT.

The chain couples TRBV3-1 to TRBJ2-1; 7 nucleotides align to TRBD1. Germline-derived CDR1 and CDR2 are LGHDT and YNNKEL (reference sequence). This CDR3 is built from 14 residues. J lost 6 bases, V lost 1 base, and 3 bases had no gene match. CDR3 nucleotides: TGTGCCAGCAGCCAAGGAACAGGGGTCAATGAGCAGTTCTTC. This sequence encodes CASSQGTGVNEQFF.

The rearrangement uses TRBV28 and TRBJ1-2; TRBD1 aligns across 7 bases. CDR1 and CDR2 (germline): MDHEN, SYDVKM. J was trimmed by 3 bases and V by 8 bases; bases with no gene match: 9. The CDR3 spans 14 residues. The DNA of the CDR3 is TGTGCCAGCGGTGGAGGGGGCTTAGACTATGGCTACACCTTC. Its protein is CASGGGGLDYGYTF.

This chain uses TRBV15 with TRBJ2-1; D call uncertain. The germline CDR1 and CDR2 sequences are LNHNV and YYDKDF (reference sequence). Trimming pared 2 bases from V and 5 bases from J, leaving 7 bases between. The length of the CDR3 is 13 residues. CDR3 residues: CATSRRYDNEQFF. DNA for the CDR3: TGTGCCACCAGCAGACGTTACGACAATGAGCAGTTCTTC.

V gene TRBV28 combines with J gene TRBJ2-7; no definite D call. CDR3 size: 14 residues. V was cut by 3 bases and J by 3 bases, with 12 bases left in between. Looked up from germline, CDR1 is MDHEN and CDR2 is SYDVKM. In DNA, the CDR3 is TGTGCCAGCAGTTTCCGTCACAGCTTCTACGAGCAGTACTTC. It is translated as CASSFRHSFYEQYF. Full variable domain (remainder filled in from reference TRBV28 and TRBJ2-7): DVKVTQSSRYLVKRTGEKVFLECVQDMDHENMFWYRQDPGLGLRLIYFSYDVKMKEKGDIPEGYSVSREKKERFSLILESASTNQTSMYLCASSFRHSFYEQYFGPGTRLTVT.

This chain uses TRBV29-1 with TRBJ1-1; tentatively, D is TRBD1 (6 bases). CDR1 is SQVTM and CDR2 is ANQGSEA in the germline V gene. V was trimmed by 5 bases and J by 1 base, leaving 11 bases between them. The CDR3 has 13 amino acids. CDR3 DNA: TGCAGCGTTACGGGACAAGCGAACACTGAAGCTTTCTTT. This sequence encodes CSVTGQANTEAFF.

The chain couples TRBV20-1 to TRBJ2-3; D assignment may be TRBD1 or TRBD2 (6 bases each). With 7 bases removed from V and 2 bases from J, the gap between germline ends came to 19 bases. The CDR3 is made up of 15 amino acids. Per germline, CDR1 DFQATT and CDR2 SNEGSKA (reference sequence). CDR3 bases: TGCAGTGGCAAACCCACGGGGGCCGACACAGATACGCAGTATTTT. Protein sequence: CSGKPTGADTDTQYF.

This chain joins TRBV7-6 and TRBJ1-1; D perhaps matches TRBD1 (6 bases). Trimming removed 5 bases from V and 11 bases from J, with 24 bases in between. Germline V gene data show CDR1 as SGHVS and CDR2 as FNYEAQ. This CDR3 comprises 15 residues. The CDR3 reads CASSQNPDLQGAAFF. The CDR3 nucleotides are TGTGCCAGCAGCCAAAACCCGGACCTACAGGGAGCGGCTTTCTTT.

The chain couples TRBV20-1 to TRBJ1-1; D is ambiguous. Germline V gene data show CDR1 as DFQATT and CDR2 as SNEGSKA (reference sequence). CDR3 length: 14 amino acids. The ends were cut back, 1 base at V and 1 base at J, with 10 bases in the middle. DNA of the CDR3: TGCAGTGCTAGAGTTGGACGGCAGAACACTGAAGCTTTCTTT. Translating it yields CSARVGRQNTEAFF.

The chain is built from TRBV24-1 and TRBJ2-1, with no clear D. V lost 6 bases, J lost 0 bases, and 5 bases lay in between. The CDR3 runs 13 residues. Per germline, CDR1 KGHDR and CDR2 SFDVKD. In nucleotides, the CDR3 is TGTGCCACCAGTTCACCCTCCTACAATGAGCAGTTCTTC. Translation: CATSSPSYNEQFF.

V usage is TRBV19 and J usage is TRBJ2-7; 9 bases align to TRBD2. CDR3 length: 13 amino acids. The J segment lost 7 bases and the V segment lost 5 bases, leaving 6 bases of the junction unmatched. Germline V gene lookup returns CDR1 LNHDA and CDR2 SQIVND (reference sequence). The CDR3: CASSVSGRREQYF. Here the CDR3 DNA reads TGTGCCAGTAGTGTCAGCGGGAGGCGTGAGCAGTACTTC.

The rearrangement joins TRBV2 to TRBJ1-1; 7 bases are shared with TRBD1. Germline CDR1 is SNHLY and CDR2 is FYNNEI. V trimming: 4 bases; J trimming: 1 base; junction bases outside the gene matches: 9. There are 16 residues in the CDR3. This chain's CDR3 is CASSGLSDRANTEAFF. The DNA for the CDR3 is TGTGCCAGCAGTGGCCTCTCCGACAGGGCGAACACTGAAGCTTTCTTT.